A single sample gave rise to the 20 T cell receptor beta chains below, sequenced in a study of cytomegalovirus exposure and HLA in healthy donors. Amplification used 60 Vbeta primers and 13 Jbeta primers. The assay was immunoSEQ multiplex PCR, and TCRdb's table has in-frame clones only and misses some. The repertoire includes approximately 100,000 clones, over 65% of them detected once, and approximately 1.9% sits in the top ten. Sequenced material: PBMCs. The source of these receptors is a woman between 40 and 55 years old in good health and CMV-seronegative.

V and J are TRBV27 and TRBJ2-7; a weak D match, TRBD1 (6 bases). Germline V gives CDR1 MNHEY, CDR2 SMNVEV (reference sequence). V gave up 10 bases and J gave up 2 bases, with 24 bases separating them. The CDR3 length is 16 residues. The CDR3 bases are TGTGCCACCCGGCCCGAAAGCGACAGGATTACCTACGAGCAGTACTTC. Translated: CATRPESDRITYEQYF.

This chain connects TRBV28 to TRBJ2-3; TRBD2 matches at 16 bases. The junction had 9 bases not matched to a gene; V was cut back by 7 bases and J by 2 bases. CDR1 and CDR2 (germline): MDHEN, SYDVKM. CDR3 length: 18 amino acids. CDR3 amino acids: CASTHKGLAGGPTDTQYF. CDR3 coding DNA: TGTGCCAGCACTCATAAGGGACTAGCGGGAGGGCCCACAGATACGCAGTATTTT. The whole variable domain, remainder taken from reference TRBV28 and TRBJ2-3, is DVKVTQSSRYLVKRTGEKVFLECVQDMDHENMFWYRQDPGLGLRLIYFSYDVKMKEKGDIPEGYSVSREKKERFSLILESASTNQTSMYLCASTHKGLAGGPTDTQYFGPGTRLTVL.

The rearrangement uses TRBV19 and TRBJ1-4; 7 positions match TRBD1. Germline assignment: CDR1 LNHDA and CDR2 SQIVND (reference sequence). The CDR3 is made up of 15 amino acids. Trimming at V came to 4 bases and at J to 8 bases, leaving 10 bases not matched to a gene. The CDR3 DNA reads as TGTGCCAGTAGTACCCCCCGACAGGGAGTGGAAAAACTGTTTTTT. It yields the protein CASSTPRQGVEKLFF.

This sequence joins TRBV2 and TRBJ2-5; 7 bases match TRBD2. CDR1 and CDR2 from the germline V gene are SNHLY and FYNNEI. The CDR3 totals 13 residues. V dropped 8 bases and J dropped 2; count of bases not matched to a gene: 5. The CDR3 reads CASGRESQETQYF. The CDR3 nucleotides read TGTGCCAGCGGGAGGGAATCACAAGAGACCCAGTACTTC.

The rearrangement links TRBV9 to TRBJ1-4; D may be TRBD1 (5 bases). Trimming shortened V by 0 bases and J by 2 bases, and 11 bases separated the two germline ends. The CDR3 sequence is 16 residues long. Germline loops: CDR1 SGDLS, CDR2 YYNGEE. The DNA for the CDR3 is TGTGCCAGCAGCGTAGGGGGGACTTCCACTAATGAAAAACTGTTTTTT. The encoded protein is CASSVGGTSTNEKLFF.

This clone was detected a few times. V gene TRBV28 combines with J gene TRBJ1-3; weak D call: TRBD1 (6 bases). CDR1 is MDHEN and CDR2 is SYDVKM in the germline V gene. The CDR3 runs 14 residues. Trimming removed 6 bases from V and 3 bases from J, with 12 bases in between. The CDR3, as DNA: TGTGCCAGCAGGCTACAGGGTAGTGGAAACACCATATATTTT. Its protein is CASRLQGSGNTIYF.

This clone has just a few counts. The chain recombines TRBV7-6 with TRBJ2-1, with D tentatively TRBD2 (7 bases). Germline V gives CDR1 SGHVS, CDR2 FNYEAQ. With 1 base removed from V and 7 bases from J, the gap between germline ends came to 17 bases. CDR3 size: 16 residues. CDR3 sequence: CASSLEGGAPGNEQFF. In DNA form, the CDR3 reads TGTGCCAGCAGCTTAGAGGGGGGGGCGCCAGGGAATGAGCAGTTCTTC. The entire variable domain, with the rest obtained from reference TRBV7-6 and TRBJ2-1, is as follows: GAGVSQSPRYKVTKRGQDVALRCDPISGHVSLYWYRQALGQGPEFLTYFNYEAQQDKSGLPNDRFSAERPEGSISTLTIQRTEQRDSAMYRCASSLEGGAPGNEQFFGPGTRLTVL.

The chain recombines TRBV7-2 with TRBJ2-6, with 9 positions matching TRBD1. Germline V gene data show CDR1 as SGHTA and CDR2 as FQGNSA. The ends lost 0 bases at V and 0 bases at J; junction bases unmatched: 3. The CDR3 totals 18 residues. CDR3 in amino acids: CASSLAGTGSSGANVLTF. The CDR3 DNA sequence: TGTGCCAGCAGCTTAGCGGGGACAGGGAGCTCTGGGGCCAACGTCCTGACTTTC.

CDR3 in DNA: TGTGCCAGCAGCTATCAGGGAAGCAATCAGCCCCAGCATTTT. Protein product: CASSYQGSNQPQHF. The genes are TRBV27 and TRBJ1-5; D perhaps matches TRBD1 (5 bases). The V end was cut by 6 bases, the J end by 1 base, with 10 bases between. This CDR3 comprises 14 residues. Per germline, CDR1 MNHEY and CDR2 SMNVEV (reference sequence).

The chain carries TRBV2 and TRBJ1-4; D possibly corresponds to TRBD1 (5 bases). Germline V gene sequence: CDR1 SNHLY, CDR2 FYNNEI. V was shortened by 6 bases and J by 3 bases, with 11 bases between the two germline ends. CDR3 size: 14 residues. The CDR3 loop is CASRTRAANEKLFF. DNA of the CDR3: TGTGCCAGCAGAACCAGGGCGGCTAATGAAAAACTGTTTTTT.

This clone showed up just a few times. This sequence joins TRBV5-4 and TRBJ2-5; perhaps TRBD1 as D (5 bases). Germline CDR1 reads SGHNT; CDR2 reads YYREEE (reference sequence). V was pared by 5 bases and J by 2 bases, with 13 bases between. The CDR3 totals 14 residues. The CDR3 reads CASSGAGDQETQYF. The DNA for the CDR3 is TGTGCCAGCAGTGGGGCCGGCGATCAAGAGACCCAGTACTTC.

DNA of the CDR3: TGTGCCAGCAGCGCTGCATGGACTTCCCCTGAAGCTTTCTTT. It is translated as CASSAAWTSPEAFF. The V call is TRBV9, the J call TRBJ1-1, with D uncertain. V lost 3 bases and J lost 6, with 15 bases in between. The CDR3 runs 14 residues. Germline CDR1 SGDLS, CDR2 YYNGEE.

The genes are TRBV18 and TRBJ2-7, with 7 bases fitting TRBD1. V was clipped by 5 bases and J by 6 bases; unmatched bases: 7. The CDR3 runs 13 residues. CDR1 and CDR2 from the germline V gene are KGHSH and LQKENI. In DNA, the CDR3 is TGTGCCAGCTCAAAGGACAGGTCGGGCGAGCAGTACTTC. This encodes CASSKDRSGEQYF.

In its sample, this clone was seen once. The V call is TRBV11-2, the J call TRBJ2-2; the D gene is possibly TRBD2 (5 bases). V was pared by 0 bases and J by 7 bases, with 6 bases between. This CDR3 spans 13 amino acids. Germline V CDR1 and CDR2: SGHAT, FQNNGV. CDR3 sequence: CASSLDRGGELFF. For the CDR3, the DNA is TGTGCCAGCAGCTTAGATCGGGGCGGGGAGCTGTTTTTT. The whole variable domain, remainder taken from reference TRBV11-2 and TRBJ2-2, is EAGVAQSPRYKIIEKRQSVAFWCNPISGHATLYWYQQILGQGPKLLIQFQNNGVVDDSQLPKDRFSAERLKGVDSTLKIQPAKLEDSAVYLCASSLDRGGELFFGEGSRLTVL.

The J gene is TRBJ1-2, the V gene TRBV21-1. TRBV21-1 counts as a pseudogene. This CDR3 has 15 residues. The DNA of the CDR3 is TGTGCCAGCCCACAGACGGTGGCTACGGGAGATGGCTACACCTTC. Its protein is CASPQTVATGDGYTF.

The rearrangement links TRBV7-8 to TRBJ2-7; TRBD2 matches 10 bases. The CDR3 is 16 amino acids. Germline lookup yields CDR1 SGHVS and CDR2 FQNEAQ. The trim removed 5 bases at V and 3 bases at J, leaving 10 bases unmatched. For the CDR3, the DNA is TGTGCCAGCAGCCATCACGGGGGACTAGCGAACTACGAGCAGTACTTC. This encodes CASSHHGGLANYEQYF.

The chain uses TRBV27 and TRBJ2-5; D is undetermined. This CDR3 is 13 amino acids long. With 4 bases removed from V and 2 bases from J, the gap between germline ends came to 8 bases. From germline, CDR1 is MNHEY and CDR2 SMNVEV (reference sequence). DNA for the CDR3: TGTGCCAGCAGTTGGTCGAGGCAAGAGACCCAGTACTTC. It is translated as CASSWSRQETQYF.

Only one count was recorded for this clone. The chain carries TRBV4-3 and TRBJ2-1, with 8 bases that match TRBD2. Germline trimming cut 3 bases from V and 7 bases from J; bases unmatched to any gene: 11. Germline CDR1 LGHNA, CDR2 YSLEER. This CDR3 comprises 16 residues. CDR3: CASSQGRGVLRNEQFF. The CDR3 DNA sequence: TGCGCCAGCAGCCAGGGGCGGGGGGTACTTAGGAATGAGCAGTTCTTC.

This clone is judged medium-sized. The chain uses TRBV14 and TRBJ1-2, with D possibly TRBD1 on 6 matching bases. Trimming removed 1 base at V and 2 bases at J, with 11 bases between. Germline V CDR1 and CDR2: SGHDN, FVKESK. This CDR3 is built from 15 residues. CDR3 sequence: CASSQGNRVNYGYTF. Here the CDR3 DNA reads TGTGCCAGCAGCCAAGGGAACAGGGTAAACTATGGCTACACCTTC.

The chain uses TRBV6-6 and TRBJ1-1, with TRBD1 matching over 9 bases. The V gene's germline CDR1 is MNHNY and CDR2 SVGAGI (reference sequence). Losses at the gene ends were 5 bases for V and 6 bases for J; bases not matched to a gene: 7. This CDR3 comprises 14 residues. The CDR3 DNA is TGTGCCAGCAGTACGACAGGGGGTAATGCTGAAGCTTTCTTT. As protein: CASSTTGGNAEAFF.